The rows below give T cell receptor beta chains drawn from one sample of a study of Ad26.COV2.S vaccination and SARS-CoV-2 variants. Sequencing was performed with immunoSEQ multiplex PCR; in TCRdb, only in-frame clones are kept and a portion is missing. Among under 150,000 clones, about nine tenths were seen once, and the ten largest hold around 5%. Sample: peripheral blood, taken after recovery from COVID-19. Source of these receptors: a human donor who had recovered from COVID-19. The CDR3 runs from the conserved cysteine through the conserved F or W. Fields, in order: D gene, clone size, J gene, V gene, CDR3 protein, CDR3 DNA. A D gene is named only where the DNA matches it firmly. Where a row states a size, it is once, few, many or the class of an expanded clone; other rows omit it.

TRBD1	-	TRBJ1-5	TRBV7-2	CASSLGGTGEPQHF	TGTGCCAGCAGCTTAGGGGGTACAGGGGAGCCCCAGCATTTT
-	-	TRBJ1-1	TRBV27	CASSLRGANTEAFF	TGTGCCAGCAGTTTACGGGGGGCTAATACTGAAGCTTTCTTT
-	-	TRBJ2-7	TRBV11-2	CASSHFVRGDAHYEQYF	TGTGCCAGCAGCCATTTCGTTAGGGGGGATGCTCACTACGAGCAGTACTTC
TRBD1	-	TRBJ2-3	TRBV9	CASSPRQGWSTDTQYF	TGTGCCAGCAGCCCTAGACAGGGTTGGAGCACAGATACGCAGTATTTT
-	-	TRBJ2-5	TRBV6-6	CASSYSRPEGETQYF	TGTGCCAGCAGTTACTCTCGACCCGAGGGAGAGACCCAGTACTTC
-	-	TRBJ1-2	TRBV5-1	CASSSSGPAANYGYTF	TGCGCCAGCAGCTCCAGCGGACCAGCCGCTAACTATGGCTACACCTTC
-	-	TRBJ1-6	TRBV6-6	CASSYGGLSPLHF	TGTGCCAGCAGTTACGGGGGGCTTTCACCCCTCCACTTT
-	-	TRBJ2-2	TRBV5-8	CASSFGLYTGELFF	TGTGCCAGCAGCTTTGGCCTATACACCGGGGAGCTGTTTTTT
-	few	TRBJ1-2	TRBV15	CATSRVMEGGYGYTF	TGTGCCACCAGCAGAGTTATGGAAGGAGGCTATGGCTACACCTTC
TRBD1	-	TRBJ1-1	TRBV6-5	CASSYSQGARTEAFF	TGTGCCAGCAGTTACTCACAGGGGGCTCGAACTGAAGCTTTCTTT
-	-	TRBJ2-7	TRBV7-9	CASSLGGQSSYEQYF	TGTGCCAGCAGCTTGGGTGGACAGAGCTCCTACGAGCAGTACTTC
TRBD1	-	TRBJ1-4	TRBV19	CASSKGQLATNEKLFF	TGTGCCAGTAGTAAGGGACAGCTTGCAACTAATGAAAAACTGTTTTTT
TRBD1	-	TRBJ1-1	TRBV10-3	CAISGRQGVAEAFF	TGTGCCATCAGTGGGAGACAGGGGGTGGCTGAAGCTTTCTTT
TRBD1	-	TRBJ2-5	TRBV11-3	CASSTGGLDQETQYF	TGTGCCAGCAGTACAGGGGGTTTGGACCAAGAGACCCAGTACTTC
-	-	TRBJ2-1	TRBV7-9	CASSSGTGSHNEQFF	TGTGCCAGCAGCTCCGGAACCGGGAGTCACAATGAGCAGTTCTTC
-	few	TRBJ1-5	TRBV6-2/TRBV6-3	CASSYSNRGNQPQHF	TGTGCCAGCAGTTACTCGAACAGGGGCAATCAGCCCCAGCATTTT
-	-	TRBJ1-1	TRBV5-1	CASSEPADREAFF	TGCGCCAGCAGCGAACCCGCCGACAGGGAAGCTTTCTTT
-	-	TRBJ1-2	TRBV6-5	CASSSLRSKSGGYTF	TGTGCCAGCAGTTCTCTTAGGTCGAAATCGGGTGGCTACACCTTC
-	-	TRBJ2-7	TRBV7-2	CASSLAVGVSYEQYF	TGTGCCAGCAGTTTGGCGGTCGGCGTCTCCTACGAGCAGTACTTC
-	-	TRBJ2-7	TRBV2	CASSELSYEQYF	TGTGCCAGCAGTGAACTGTCCTACGAGCAGTACTTC
TRBD1	few	TRBJ1-2	TRBV28	CASSLRDSYGYTF	TGTGCCAGCAGTTTGCGGGACAGCTATGGCTACACCTTC
TRBD2	-	TRBJ2-3	TRBV9	CASSWSGGYTDTQYF	TGTGCCAGCAGTTGGAGCGGGGGGTACACAGATACGCAGTATTTT
-	-	TRBJ2-6	TRBV6-1	CASSEAPRFINVLTF	TGTGCCAGCAGTGAAGCGCCTCGGTTCATCAACGTCCTGACTTTC